Listed below are T cell receptor beta chains from one sample, sequenced in a study of technical replicates of blood from several donors. The table came from immunoSEQ multiplex PCR; TCRdb's copy has only in-frame clones and leaves some out. The sample consists of tens of thousands of clones, 90% to 95% of them appearing once. Input material: PBMCs. These receptors were obtained from a human donor in good health. Some clones in this sample may be carry-over from other donors' samples. CDR3s include the opening cysteine and the closing phenylalanine or tryptophan. D genes are given only for firm matches.

J	V	D	CDR3	DNA
TRBJ2-1	TRBV5-4	TRBD1	CASSLRDRVNNEQFF	TGTGCCAGCAGCTTGAGGGACAGGGTTAACAATGAGCAGTTCTTC
TRBJ2-5	TRBV30	TRBD2	CAWSVSGIRETQYF	TGTGCCTGGAGCGTAAGCGGGATCCGAGAGACCCAGTACTTC
TRBJ1-1	TRBV4-3	NA	CASSQERELNTEAFF	TGCGCCAGCAGCCAAGAGAGGGAACTGAACACTGAAGCTTTCTTT
TRBJ1-3	TRBV5-4	NA	CASSLRPTSGNTIYF	TGTGCCAGCAGCTTGCGGCCGACTTCTGGAAACACCATATATTTT
TRBJ2-2	TRBV5-8	NA	CASSHPGFRKSGELFF	TGTGCCAGCAGCCACCCGGGGTTTCGTAAATCCGGGGAGCTGTTTTTT
TRBJ2-1	TRBV7-8	NA	CASSLASLGRGAEDEQFF	TGTGCCAGCAGCTTAGCGTCACTTGGCCGGGGGGCCGAGGATGAGCAGTTCTTC
TRBJ2-7	TRBV7-9	TRBD2	CASSPWSGGRYEQYF	TGTGCCAGCAGCCCCTGGAGCGGGGGTCGGTACGAGCAGTACTTC
TRBJ1-4	TRBV7-6	NA	CASSLDRETANEKLFF	TGTGCCAGCAGCTTAGACAGGGAAACCGCTAATGAAAAACTGTTTTTT
TRBJ1-2	TRBV9	NA	CASSPGGRGYTF	TGTGCCAGCAGCCCGGGGGGACGTGGCTACACCTTC
TRBJ1-2	TRBV7-2	NA	CASSLGAAGGYTF	TGTGCCAGCAGCTTAGGGGCCGCGGGAGGCTACACCTTC